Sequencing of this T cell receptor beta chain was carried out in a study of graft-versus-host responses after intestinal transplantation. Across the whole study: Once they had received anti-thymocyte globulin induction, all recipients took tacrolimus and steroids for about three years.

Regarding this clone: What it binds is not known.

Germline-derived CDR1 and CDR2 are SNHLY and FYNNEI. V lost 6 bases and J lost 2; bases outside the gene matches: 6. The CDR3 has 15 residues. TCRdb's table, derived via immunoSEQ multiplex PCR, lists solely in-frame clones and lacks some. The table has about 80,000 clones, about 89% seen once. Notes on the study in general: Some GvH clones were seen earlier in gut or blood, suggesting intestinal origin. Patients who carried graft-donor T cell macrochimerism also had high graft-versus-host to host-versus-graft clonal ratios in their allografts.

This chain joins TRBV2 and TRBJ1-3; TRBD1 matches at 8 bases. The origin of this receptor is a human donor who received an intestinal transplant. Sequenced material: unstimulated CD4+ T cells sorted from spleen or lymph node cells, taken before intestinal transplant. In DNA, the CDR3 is TGTGCCAGCAGCGATGGACAGGGACCTGGAAACACCATATATTTT. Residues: CASSDGQGPGNTIYF.